Each of the 17 T cell receptor beta chains below was sequenced from the same sample in a study of T-cell reconstitution after alpha-beta-depleted transplantation in children. Unique molecular identifiers were used to barcode this TCRbeta library. MiXCR, run by TCRdb on the PCR reads, gives a single entry per CDR3 protein. Of a few hundred thousand distinct CDR3 sequences detected, roughly a tenth appear once; the ten largest clones hold 4.5% to 6.5%. The source was PBMCs from the stem cell graft donor, collected from the stem cell graft. All receptors derive from a human donor who donated a stem cell graft to a child with acute myeloid leukemia.

This chain joins TRBV9 and TRBJ2-1; 13 bases map to TRBD2. V gave up 3 bases and J gave up 0 bases; unmatched junction bases: 6. Germline lookup yields CDR1 SGDLS and CDR2 YYNGEE. CDR3 length: 18 amino acids. In DNA form, the CDR3 reads TGTGCCAGCAGCGGCGGGACTAGCGGGGCGAGCTCCTACAATGAGCAGTTCTTC. It is translated as CASSGGTSGASSYNEQFF.

In the case of this clonotype: At one boundary the junction diverges from the germline segment, which might be a read error. V and J are TRBV6-2 or TRBV6-3 and TRBJ2-1; D is ambiguous. Germline assignment: CDR1 MNHEY and CDR2 SVGEGT. This CDR3 contains 16 residues. The CDR3, as DNA: TGTGCCAGCAGTTACGGGGTAGCCGCGTCCTACAATGACCAGTTCTTC. Amino acids: CASSYGVAASYNDQFF.

The V call is TRBV9, the J call TRBJ2-5; D possibly matches TRBD1 or TRBD2 (5 bases each). Trimming took 2 bases from V and 1 from J, leaving 12 bases between them. The CDR3 consists of 15 residues. The germline V gene has CDR1 SGDLS and CDR2 YYNGEE. The CDR3 loop is CASSVTGAPQETQYF. Here the CDR3 DNA reads TGTGCCAGCAGCGTGACCGGGGCCCCCCAAGAGACCCAGTACTTC. The full variable domain, in which reference TRBV9 and TRBJ2-5 provide the parts outside the CDR3, is DSGVTQTPKHLITATGQRVTLRCSPRSGDLSVYWYQQSLDQGLQFLIQYYNGEERAKGNILERFSAQQFPDLHSELNLSSLELGDSALYFCASSVTGAPQETQYFGPGTRLLVL.

There are many counts of this clonotype. V is TRBV29-1 and J is TRBJ2-7, with D unresolved. Germline CDR1 and CDR2: SQVTM and ANQGSEA. This CDR3 has 11 residues. V shed 4 bases and J shed 6 bases, with 10 bases lying between them. The DNA of the CDR3 is TGCAGCGTTGTAGGTGGTCCCGAGCAGTACGTC. The encoded protein is CSVVGGPEQYV.

The rearrangement links TRBV7-9 to TRBJ1-4, with D maybe TRBD1 (5 bases). Trimming removed 4 bases at V and 2 bases at J, with 11 bases between. The V gene's germline CDR1 is SEHNR and CDR2 FQNEAQ (reference sequence). CDR3 length: 15 residues. The CDR3 DNA reads TGTGCCAGCAGCTCGGGGACGGTTACTAATGAAAAACTGTTTTTT. This encodes CASSSGTVTNEKLFF.

This rearrangement joins TRBV20-1 to TRBJ2-3, with 12 bases matching TRBD2. The V segment lost 2 bases and the J segment 7 bases; nucleotides outside the gene matches: 7. This CDR3 has 15 residues. CDR1 DFQATT and CDR2 SNEGSKA come from the germline V gene (reference sequence). The CDR3 spells CSARILAGGLNTQYF. DNA for the CDR3: TGCAGTGCTAGAATACTAGCGGGGGGCCTCAATACGCAGTATTTT.

The rearrangement links TRBV27 to TRBJ2-1; 10 nucleotides align to TRBD2. Germline V CDR1 and CDR2: MNHEY, SMNVEV (reference sequence). V lost 3 bases to trimming and J lost 0 bases; unmatched junction nucleotides: 2. The CDR3 spans 16 residues. The CDR3 here is CASSFPSGSSYNEQFF. The CDR3 DNA reads TGTGCCAGCAGTTTCCCTAGCGGGAGCTCCTACAATGAGCAGTTCTTC.

This chain joins TRBV29-1 and TRBJ2-7; D possibly corresponds to TRBD2 (6 bases). Germline lookup yields CDR1 SQVTM and CDR2 ANQGSEA. The ends were cut back, 4 bases at V and 4 bases at J, with 8 bases in the middle. The CDR3 has 11 amino acids. CDR3 sequence (DNA): TGCAGCGTTGTTCGGGGGTACGAGCAGTACTTC. Its protein product is CSVVRGYEQYF.

This clonotype has a handful of counts. The chain joins TRBV9 to TRBJ2-2; the D gene is possibly TRBD1 (5 bases). This CDR3 is 12 amino acids long. Looked up from germline, CDR1 is SGDLS and CDR2 is YYNGEE. Trimming took 6 bases from V and 6 from J, leaving 9 bases between them. The CDR3 bases are TGTGCCAGCAACAGACAGTCCGGGGAGCTGTTTTTT. Protein sequence: CASNRQSGELFF.

The gene calls are TRBV6-5 and TRBJ2-1, with D possibly being TRBD1 or TRBD2 (5 bases each). Trimming pared 6 bases from V and 9 bases from J, leaving 15 bases between. The CDR3 length is 13 residues. Germline CDR1 is MNHEY and CDR2 is SVGAGI. The CDR3 reads CASRPTVAGEQFF. In nucleotides, the CDR3 is TGTGCCAGCAGGCCGACAGTGGCGGGTGAGCAGTTCTTC.

This clonotype was seen at least ten times. The gene calls are TRBV20-1 and TRBJ2-1; 12 bases map to TRBD2. Germline V gene lookup returns CDR1 DFQATT and CDR2 SNEGSKA (reference sequence). The CDR3 loop spans 13 amino acids. J gave up 10 bases and V 8 bases, and 9 bases lay outside the gene matches. The DNA for the CDR3 is TGCAGTCCCCTAAGACTAGCGGGAGAGGAGCAGTTCTTC. Translation gives CSPLRLAGEEQFF.

This clonotype was recorded a few times. This sequence joins TRBV5-1 and TRBJ2-1; TRBD1 matches 10 bases. The CDR3 consists of 15 residues. V lost 4 bases to trimming and J lost 4 bases; unmatched junction nucleotides: 5. Germline loops: CDR1 SGHRS, CDR2 YFSETQ. CDR3 in DNA: TGCGCCAGCAGCATAACGGGACAGGGGTACAATGAGCAGTTCTTC. Translation gives CASSITGQGYNEQFF.

The chain joins TRBV7-2 to TRBJ2-1, with D possibly matching TRBD2 (6 bases). The CDR3 has 16 amino acids. Trimming cost V 0 bases and J 2 bases, with 11 bases left between them. Germline CDR1 reads SGHTA; CDR2 reads FQGNSA. CDR3 protein: CASSLAATGAYNEQFF. CDR3 sequence (DNA): TGTGCCAGCAGCTTAGCGGCGACGGGGGCCTACAATGAGCAGTTCTTC.

This clonotype occurred a few times. This chain joins TRBV30 and TRBJ2-2; 8 bases fit TRBD2. Losses at the gene ends were 0 bases for V and 2 bases for J; bases not matched to a gene: 5. The germline CDR1 and CDR2 sequences are GTSNPN and SVGIG (reference sequence). The CDR3 is made up of 16 amino acids. The CDR3 loop reads CAWSVPSGSNTGELFF. The CDR3 DNA reads as TGTGCCTGGAGTGTACCGAGCGGGAGTAACACCGGGGAGCTGTTTTTT.

This clonotype occurred many times. The chain uses TRBV6-1 and TRBJ2-5; D unclear. This CDR3 comprises 14 residues. Germline V gene lookup returns CDR1 MNHNS and CDR2 SASEGT. V dropped 6 bases and J dropped 2 bases, with 13 bases sitting between them. The chain's CDR3 is CASSLGWNQETQYF. CDR3 DNA sequence: TGTGCCAGCAGCCTTGGGTGGAATCAAGAGACCCAGTACTTC.

This clonotype came up a few times. This chain connects TRBV6-5 to TRBJ1-1, with D possibly TRBD1 on 5 matching bases. Germline-derived CDR1 and CDR2 are MNHEY and SVGAGI. The CDR3 is 14 amino acids. Trimming took 0 bases from V and 3 from J, leaving 8 bases between them. Written as DNA, the CDR3 is TGTGCCAGCAGTTACTCGAACAGGTACACTGAAGCTTTCTTT. Translated, it gives CASSYSNRYTEAFF.

This clonotype occurred a few times. This rearrangement joins TRBV5-1 to TRBJ2-1; 8 nucleotides agree with TRBD2. V shed 5 bases and J 3 bases; nucleotides not matched to a gene: 4. Germline V gene data show CDR1 as SGHRS and CDR2 as YFSETQ. The CDR3 spans 14 residues. DNA for the CDR3: TGCGCCAGCAGTATACTAGCGGACTACAATGAGCAGTTCTTC. It yields the protein CASSILADYNEQFF.